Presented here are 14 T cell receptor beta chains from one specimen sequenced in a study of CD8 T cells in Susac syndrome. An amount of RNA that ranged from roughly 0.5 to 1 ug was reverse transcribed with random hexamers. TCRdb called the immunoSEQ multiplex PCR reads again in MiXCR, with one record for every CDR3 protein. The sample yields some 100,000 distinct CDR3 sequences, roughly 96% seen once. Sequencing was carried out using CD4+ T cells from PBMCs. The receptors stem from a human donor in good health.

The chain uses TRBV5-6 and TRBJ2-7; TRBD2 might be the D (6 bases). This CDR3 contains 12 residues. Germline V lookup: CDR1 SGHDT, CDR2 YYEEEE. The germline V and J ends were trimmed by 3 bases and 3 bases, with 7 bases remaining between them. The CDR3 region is CASSSGLYEQYF. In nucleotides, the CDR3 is TGTGCCAGCAGCTCGGGACTCTACGAGCAGTACTTC.

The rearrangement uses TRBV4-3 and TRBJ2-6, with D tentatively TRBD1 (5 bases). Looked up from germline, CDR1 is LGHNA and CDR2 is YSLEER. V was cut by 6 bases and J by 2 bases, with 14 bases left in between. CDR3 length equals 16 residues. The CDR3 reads CASSTTSGTGANVLTF. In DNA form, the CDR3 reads TGCGCCAGCAGTACCACCTCAGGGACTGGGGCCAACGTCCTGACTTTC.

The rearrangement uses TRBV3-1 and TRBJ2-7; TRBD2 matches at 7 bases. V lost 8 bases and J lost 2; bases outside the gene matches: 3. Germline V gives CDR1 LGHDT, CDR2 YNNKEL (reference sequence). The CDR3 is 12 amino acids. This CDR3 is CASRTSPYEQYF. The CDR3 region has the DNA TGTGCCAGCCGGACTAGTCCCTACGAGCAGTACTTC.

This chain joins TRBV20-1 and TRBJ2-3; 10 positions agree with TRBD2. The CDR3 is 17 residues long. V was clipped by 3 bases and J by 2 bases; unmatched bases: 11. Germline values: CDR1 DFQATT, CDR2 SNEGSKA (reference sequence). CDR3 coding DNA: TGCAGTGCTAGCTTCGGGCAAAGCGGGAGGGCCACAGATACGCAGTATTTT. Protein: CSASFGQSGRATDTQYF.

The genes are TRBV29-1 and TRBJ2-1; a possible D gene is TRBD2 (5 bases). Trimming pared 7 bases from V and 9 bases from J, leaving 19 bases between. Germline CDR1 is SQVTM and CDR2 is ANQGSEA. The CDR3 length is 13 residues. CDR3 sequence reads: CSGPLSSSSEQFF. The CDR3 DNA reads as TGCAGCGGGCCCTTAAGTTCTAGCAGTGAGCAGTTCTTC.

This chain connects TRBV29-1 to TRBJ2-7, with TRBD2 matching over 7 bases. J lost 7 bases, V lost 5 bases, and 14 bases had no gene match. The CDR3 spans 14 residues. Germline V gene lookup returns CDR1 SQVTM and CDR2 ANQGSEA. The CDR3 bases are TGCAGCGTTACAGCTAGCGGTCCTTCCGGAGAGCAGTACTTC. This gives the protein CSVTASGPSGEQYF.

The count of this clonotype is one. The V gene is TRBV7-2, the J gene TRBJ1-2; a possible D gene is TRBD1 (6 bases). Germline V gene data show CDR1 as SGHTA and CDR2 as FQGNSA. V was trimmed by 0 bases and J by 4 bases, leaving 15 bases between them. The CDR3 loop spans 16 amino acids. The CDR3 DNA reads TGTGCCAGCAGCTTAGCGTCAGGACAGAGGGTCTATGGCTACACCTTC. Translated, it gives CASSLASGQRVYGYTF.

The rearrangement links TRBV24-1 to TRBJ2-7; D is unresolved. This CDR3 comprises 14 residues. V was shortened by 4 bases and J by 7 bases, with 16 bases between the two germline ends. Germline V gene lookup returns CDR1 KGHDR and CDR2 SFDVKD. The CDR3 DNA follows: TGTGCCACCAGTGACGTTAACATCCCCTGGGAGCAGTACTTC. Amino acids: CATSDVNIPWEQYF.

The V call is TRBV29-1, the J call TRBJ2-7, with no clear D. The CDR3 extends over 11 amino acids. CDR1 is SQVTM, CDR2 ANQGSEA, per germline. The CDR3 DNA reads TGCACCGACAACACGGGCGACGAGCAGTACTTC. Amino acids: CTDNTGDEQYF.

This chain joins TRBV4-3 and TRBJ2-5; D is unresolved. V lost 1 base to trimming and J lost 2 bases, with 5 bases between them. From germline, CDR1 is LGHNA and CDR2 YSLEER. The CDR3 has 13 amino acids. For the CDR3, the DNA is TGCGCCAGCAGCCAAGCCGTGCAAGAGACCCAGTACTTC. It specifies CASSQAVQETQYF.

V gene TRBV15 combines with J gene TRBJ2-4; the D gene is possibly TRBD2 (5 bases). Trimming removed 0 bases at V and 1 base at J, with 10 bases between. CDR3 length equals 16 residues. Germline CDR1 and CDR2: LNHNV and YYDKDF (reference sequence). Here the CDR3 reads CATSRDRRGAKNIQYF. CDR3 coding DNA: TGTGCCACCAGCAGAGATCGGCGCGGGGCCAAAAACATTCAGTACTTC.

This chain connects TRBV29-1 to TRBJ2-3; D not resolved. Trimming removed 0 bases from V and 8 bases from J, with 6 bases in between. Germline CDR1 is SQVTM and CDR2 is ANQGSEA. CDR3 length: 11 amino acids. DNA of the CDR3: TGCAGCGTTGAAGAGAGATCTACGCAGTATTTT. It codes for CSVEERSTQYF.

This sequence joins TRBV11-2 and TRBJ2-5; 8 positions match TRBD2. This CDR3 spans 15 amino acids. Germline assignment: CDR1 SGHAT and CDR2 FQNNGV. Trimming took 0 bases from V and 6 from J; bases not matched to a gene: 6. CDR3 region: CASSLEGAGVKTQYF. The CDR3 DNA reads TGTGCCAGCAGCTTAGAAGGAGCGGGGGTCAAGACCCAGTACTTC.

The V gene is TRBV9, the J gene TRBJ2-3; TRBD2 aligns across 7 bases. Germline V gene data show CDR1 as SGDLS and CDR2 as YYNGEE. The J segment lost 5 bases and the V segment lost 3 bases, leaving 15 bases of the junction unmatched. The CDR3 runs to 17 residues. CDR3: CASSDSWTSFSGDTQYF. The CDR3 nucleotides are TGTGCCAGCAGCGACTCTTGGACTAGTTTTTCGGGAGATACGCAGTATTTT.